The 4 T cell receptor beta chains in this list originate from one sample, sequenced in a study of siplizumab effects on memory and regulatory T cells. Only in-frame clones appear in the TCRdb table, and some are missing; sequencing was by immunoSEQ multiplex PCR. The table records roughly 80,000 clones, around 90% of them present only once. Material: Tregs sorted from blood. The source of these receptors is a human donor in good health.

J is TRBJ2-7 and V is TRBV27; D tentatively reads TRBD1 or TRBD2 (6 bases each). V shed 3 bases and J shed 5 bases, with 11 bases lying between them. The CDR3 contains 13 residues. The V gene's germline CDR1 is MNHEY and CDR2 SMNVEV (reference sequence). The CDR3 spells CASSFAGGHEQYF. The CDR3 DNA reads as TGTGCCAGCAGTTTCGCCGGGGGCCACGAGCAGTACTTC.

The chain couples TRBV6-5 to TRBJ1-2, with TRBD1 identical over 9 bases. This CDR3 contains 15 residues. Germline loops: CDR1 MNHEY, CDR2 SVGAGI. The J segment lost 1 base and the V segment lost 6 bases, leaving 6 bases of the junction unmatched. Written as DNA, the CDR3 is TGTGCCAGCAGAGGACAGGGGATTGATAACTATGGCTACACCTTC. Its protein is CASRGQGIDNYGYTF.

A word on this clone: Other nucleotide sequences from this sample produce the same CDR3. This chain connects TRBV27 to TRBJ1-3; 7 positions agree with TRBD1. Germline CDR1 reads MNHEY; CDR2 reads SMNVEV (reference sequence). The ends lost 0 bases at V and 3 bases at J; junction bases unmatched: 8. The CDR3 loop spans 17 amino acids. CDR3 amino acids: CASSLSPGTAFGNTIYF. In DNA form, the CDR3 reads TGTGCCAGCAGTTTATCTCCCGGGACAGCTTTTGGAAACACCATATATTTT.

This clone has a handful of counts. This sequence joins TRBV18 and TRBJ2-7; D may match TRBD1 or TRBD2 (5 bases each). The CDR3 spans 14 residues. CDR1 is KGHSH and CDR2 is LQKENI in the germline V gene. V was cut by 6 bases and J by 3 bases, with 15 bases left in between. The CDR3 sequence: CASSAETAVYEQYF. The CDR3 DNA reads as TGTGCCAGCTCGGCGGAGACAGCGGTCTACGAGCAGTACTTC.